The T cell receptor beta chain described here comes from a study of cytomegalovirus exposure and HLA in healthy donors. The study, taken as a whole, reports: Earlier results showed most TCR beta V segments being productive about 90% or about 30% of the time. In a later analysis, several top co-occurrence clusters appeared linked to parvovirus B19, influenza, CMV and Epstein-Barr virus. Available immune exposure information covered CMV serostatus only. HLA allele associations emerged for 17,000 or so TCR beta sequences in a later analysis, at 0.05 false discovery rate.

This clone was seen a few times. Antigen specificity is unknown. Germline V gene data show CDR1 as MGHRA and CDR2 as YSYEKL. The CDR3 totals 15 residues. J gave up 4 bases and V 0 bases, and 6 bases lay outside the gene matches. PCR was performed using 60 Vbeta and 13 Jbeta primers. Sequencing used immunoSEQ multiplex PCR; TCRdb keeps in-frame clones, though not all of them. The table lists 100,000 to 150,000 clones, roughly 77% of them singletons. The sequenced sample consisted of PBMCs. V is TRBV4-1 and J is TRBJ2-7; 7 bases map to TRBD1. The clonotype originates from a man between 18 and 35 years old in good health and CMV-seronegative. The CDR3 loop reads CASSQDAGGIYEQYF. The CDR3 DNA follows: TGCGCCAGCAGCCAAGATGCAGGGGGAATATACGAGCAGTACTTC.